Below are 13 T cell receptor beta chains sequenced from a single sample in a study of CD8 T cells in Susac syndrome. An amount of RNA that ranged from roughly 0.45 to 1 ug was reverse transcribed with random hexamers. TCRdb re-analysed the immunoSEQ multiplex PCR reads in MiXCR, keeping a single row per CDR3 protein. This repertoire shows hundreds of thousands of distinct CDR3 sequences, 70% to 90% found once; its top ten account for around 0.21%. The material sequenced was CD8+ T cells from PBMCs. The receptors stem from a human donor with multiple sclerosis.

The gene calls are TRBV27 and TRBJ2-7, with D perhaps TRBD2 (5 bases). Germline values: CDR1 MNHEY, CDR2 SMNVEV (reference sequence). Trimming took 5 bases from V and 3 from J, leaving 20 bases between them. The CDR3 length is 16 residues. The CDR3: CASSASEANGDYEQYF. CDR3 coding DNA: TGTGCCAGCAGTGCTTCGGAGGCTAACGGGGACTACGAGCAGTACTTC.

This chain links TRBV29-1 with TRBJ2-2, with 10 bases that match TRBD2. J was trimmed by 4 bases and V by 3 bases; bases with no gene match: 8. CDR1 SQVTM and CDR2 ANQGSEA come from the germline V gene. This CDR3 has 16 residues. The CDR3 protein is CSVEQLAGLRTGELFF. The CDR3 nucleotides are TGCAGCGTTGAGCAACTAGCGGGACTGCGCACCGGGGAGCTGTTTTTT.

This clonotype was counted only a few times. This sequence joins TRBV6-5 and TRBJ1-2, with TRBD1 matching 7 bases. Losses at the gene ends were 6 bases for V and 0 bases for J; bases not matched to a gene: 4. This CDR3 comprises 14 residues. CDR1 and CDR2 (germline): MNHEY, SVGAGI. The CDR3 DNA sequence: TGTGCCAGCAGCCTTGACAGGGCTAACTATGGCTACACCTTC. Translation: CASSLDRANYGYTF.

The CDR3 region is CASSLPGLNTGELFF. The CDR3 region has the DNA TGTGCCAGCAGTTTACCGGGTCTCAACACCGGGGAGCTGTTTTTT. The chain links TRBV27 to TRBJ2-2; the D is unclear. The V end was cut by 2 bases, the J end by 2 bases, with 9 bases between. Germline lookup yields CDR1 MNHEY and CDR2 SMNVEV (reference sequence). The CDR3 loop spans 15 amino acids.

This chain joins TRBV29-1 and TRBJ1-3; D is ambiguous. The CDR3 sequence is 14 residues long. From germline, CDR1 is SQVTM and CDR2 ANQGSEA. The ends were cut back, 4 bases at V and 0 bases at J, with 10 bases in the middle. This chain's CDR3 is CSVAAALSGNTIYF. The CDR3 DNA sequence: TGCAGCGTTGCGGCAGCCCTCTCTGGAAACACCATATATTTT.

The chain employs TRBV5-4 and TRBJ2-7; D call uncertain. This CDR3 region has 14 residues. Germline-derived CDR1 and CDR2 are SGHNT and YYREEE (reference sequence). V lost 2 bases and J lost 0, with 9 bases in between. This CDR3 reads CASSLGINSYEQYF. The CDR3 DNA reads TGTGCCAGCAGCTTAGGAATAAACTCCTACGAGCAGTACTTC.

The chain combines TRBV7-9 with TRBJ2-5; 7 bases agree with TRBD2. The V and J ends lost 5 bases and 0 bases, in that order; junction bases with no gene match: 9. Looked up from germline, CDR1 is SEHNR and CDR2 is FQNEAQ (reference sequence). CDR3 size: 16 residues. CDR3 sequence: CASSRSGTAYQETQYF. The CDR3 coding sequence is TGTGCCAGCAGCAGAAGCGGGACGGCGTACCAAGAGACCCAGTACTTC.

The V call is TRBV7-2, the J call TRBJ2-7; D is unresolved. The CDR3 is 18 residues long. Trimming removed 0 bases from V and 0 bases from J, with 18 bases in between. The germline V gene has CDR1 SGHTA and CDR2 FQGNSA. The CDR3, as DNA: TGTGCCAGCAGCTTAGCGGGTGACGTCGCACTCCGCTCCTACGAGCAGTACTTC. It specifies CASSLAGDVALRSYEQYF.

The chain joins TRBV4-3 to TRBJ1-2; D not certain. V gave up 0 bases and J gave up 7 bases, with 12 bases separating them. The CDR3 has 14 amino acids. Germline V gives CDR1 LGHNA, CDR2 YSLEER. The CDR3 loop reads CASSQERTYGGYTF. DNA of the CDR3: TGCGCCAGCAGCCAAGAGCGTACTTACGGTGGCTACACCTTC.

The gene calls are TRBV20-1 and TRBJ2-1; 10 bases match TRBD2. Germline CDR1 is DFQATT and CDR2 is SNEGSKA (reference sequence). V trimming: 6 bases; J trimming: 5 bases; junction bases outside the gene matches: 13. This CDR3 has 16 amino acids. The CDR3 region is CSADPYWTSGHNEQFF. The CDR3 DNA sequence: TGCAGTGCGGACCCCTACTGGACTAGCGGACACAATGAGCAGTTCTTC.

CDR3 nucleotide sequence: TGCGCCAGCAGCCAAGATGAAAGCGGGAGCACAGATACGCAGTATTTT. It translates to CASSQDESGSTDTQYF. The J gene is TRBJ2-3, the V gene TRBV4-3; tentatively, D is TRBD2 (6 bases). Germline V CDR1 and CDR2: LGHNA, YSLEER. The CDR3 has 16 amino acids. Trimming removed 0 bases at V and 0 bases at J, with 10 bases between.

CDR3 coding DNA: TGTGCCAGCAGTTTAGGGGGCACGGGGCCCCAGCATTTT. This gives the protein CASSLGGTGPQHF. The chain combines TRBV27 with TRBJ1-5; possibly TRBD1 for D (6 bases). This CDR3 spans 13 amino acids. Looked up from germline, CDR1 is MNHEY and CDR2 is SMNVEV (reference sequence). V lost 2 bases and J 9 bases, leaving 11 bases between the germline ends.

The chain has TRBV28 and TRBJ1-4; D is ambiguous. The CDR3 has 15 amino acids. V gave up 3 bases and J gave up 3 bases, with 11 bases separating them. CDR1 is MDHEN, CDR2 SYDVKM, per germline. The CDR3 sequence is CASSFGCLSNEKLFF. The CDR3 nucleotides are TGTGCCAGCAGTTTCGGATGCCTTTCTAATGAAAAACTGTTTTTT.